The 24 T cell receptor beta chains given below trace back to one sample, sequenced in a study of T-cell reconstitution after alpha-beta-depleted transplantation in children. Unique molecular identifiers were used to barcode this TCRbeta library. Each CDR3 protein is one row after TCRdb ran MiXCR on the PCR reads. The top ten clones hold roughly 2.5% of a sample with about 500,000 distinct CDR3 sequences, about 31% of them seen once. The material sequenced was PBMCs from the stem cell graft donor, taken from the stem cell graft. These receptors were obtained from a human donor who donated a stem cell graft to a child with aplastic anemia.

The V and J genes are TRBV4-1 and TRBJ2-5; a weak D match, TRBD2 (6 bases). V lost 0 bases, J lost 5 bases, and 16 bases lay in between. The CDR3 spans 16 residues. Germline V gene sequence: CDR1 MGHRA, CDR2 YSYEKL. CDR3 DNA: TGCGCCAGCAGCCAAGAATGGAATCAGGGAGGCGAGACCCAGTACTTC. Its protein product is CASSQEWNQGGETQYF.

This clonotype turned up a few times. The chain has TRBV10-3 and TRBJ2-3; D is ambiguous. This CDR3 is 14 amino acids long. The germline V and J ends were trimmed by 4 bases and 3 bases, with 11 bases remaining between them. Germline V gene lookup returns CDR1 ENHRY and CDR2 SYGVKD. CDR3: CAISVLDRTDTQYF. CDR3 bases: TGTGCCATCAGTGTTCTCGATAGGACAGATACGCAGTATTTT.

The chain uses TRBV29-1 and TRBJ1-1; unclear D gene. Between the trimmed V and J ends, which lost 4 bases and 7 bases, there was a span of 13 bases. Germline V lookup: CDR1 SQVTM, CDR2 ANQGSEA. The CDR3 runs to 12 residues. The CDR3 protein is CSVATMAGEAFF. CDR3 in DNA: TGCAGCGTTGCGACCATGGCGGGTGAAGCTTTCTTT.

This rearrangement joins TRBV5-1 to TRBJ2-5, with D tentatively TRBD2 (7 bases). The CDR3 extends over 15 amino acids. In germline, CDR1 is SGHRS, CDR2 YFSETQ. The V end lost 3 bases, the J end lost 9 bases, and 21 bases lay between the germline ends. In DNA, the CDR3 is TGCGCCAGCAGCTCCTCAGGTCGAGAAGGGGGGGCCCAGTACTTC. As protein: CASSSSGREGGAQYF.

This clonotype was observed a handful of times. The V gene is TRBV7-2, the J gene TRBJ2-7; 8 bases match TRBD1. In germline, CDR1 is SGHTA, CDR2 FQGNSA. Germline trimming cut 5 bases from V and 2 bases from J; bases unmatched to any gene: 5. The CDR3 covers 14 residues. DNA for the CDR3: TGTGCCAGCAGCACCGGACAGGGAACCTACGAGCAGTACGTC. Amino acids: CASSTGQGTYEQYV.

The sample holds a few counts of this clonotype. The chain recombines TRBV27 with TRBJ2-7; unclear D gene. This CDR3 has 13 residues. V gave up 5 bases and J gave up 2 bases, with 10 bases separating them. Germline loops: CDR1 MNHEY, CDR2 SMNVEV (reference sequence). The CDR3 sequence: CASSLRVTYEQYF. The CDR3 DNA reads as TGTGCCAGCAGTCTCCGGGTCACCTACGAGCAGTACTTC.

This rearrangement joins TRBV11-2 to TRBJ2-3, with 13 bases identical to TRBD2. Trimming cost V 2 bases and J 0 bases; bases outside gene matches: 8. This CDR3 has 19 amino acids. Germline CDR1 SGHAT, CDR2 FQNNGV. In DNA form, the CDR3 reads TGTGCCAGCAGCTTACCCGGGACTAGCGGGACCCGGAGCACAGATACGCAGTATTTT. Residues: CASSLPGTSGTRSTDTQYF.

V usage is TRBV6-2 or TRBV6-3 and J usage is TRBJ2-1; 11 nucleotides agree with TRBD2. Germline V lookup: CDR1 MNHEY, CDR2 SVGEGT. The CDR3 runs 17 residues. The J segment lost 7 bases and the V segment lost 2 bases, leaving 10 bases of the junction unmatched. This chain's CDR3 is CASSYGSSGRAVNEQFF. The CDR3 nucleotides read TGTGCCAGCAGTTACGGGAGTAGCGGGAGGGCGGTGAATGAGCAGTTCTTC.

The table lists this clonotype with many counts. The chain combines TRBV20-1 with TRBJ2-7, with 11 bases that match TRBD2. Unmatched junction bases numbered 4, after V lost 0 bases and J lost 0 bases. The CDR3 has 16 amino acids. The germline gives CDR1 DFQATT, CDR2 SNEGSKA (reference sequence). The CDR3 here is CSARDQTSGDSYEQYF. The DNA of the CDR3 is TGCAGTGCTAGAGATCAGACTAGCGGGGACTCCTACGAGCAGTACTTC.

This clonotype was found a few times. V and J are TRBV6-1 and TRBJ1-5; no firm D call. Trimming shortened V by 6 bases and J by 5 bases, and 17 bases separated the two germline ends. CDR3 size: 15 residues. Looked up from germline, CDR1 is MNHNS and CDR2 is SASEGT. CDR3 residues: CASRPGVGFDQPQHF. For the CDR3, the DNA is TGTGCCAGCAGACCAGGAGTGGGGTTTGATCAGCCCCAGCATTTT.

V and J are TRBV12-3 or TRBV12-4 and TRBJ2-1; TRBD2 matches at 14 bases. The V gene end was trimmed by 6 bases and the J gene end by 2 bases; junction bases not matched to a gene: 9. The CDR3 consists of 18 residues. The CDR3 protein is CASRSGTSGRTTYNEQFF. The CDR3 DNA reads as TGTGCCAGCAGGTCCGGGACTAGCGGGAGAACGACCTACAATGAGCAGTTCTTC.

The chain joins TRBV3-1 to TRBJ1-1; D is possibly TRBD1 (5 bases). Germline assignment: CDR1 LGHDT and CDR2 YNNKEL (reference sequence). CDR3 length equals 14 residues. The V end was cut by 4 bases, the J end by 3 bases, with 12 bases between. In nucleotides, the CDR3 is TGTGCCAGCAGCCTAACTCAGGGATACACTGAAGCTTTCTTT. It codes for CASSLTQGYTEAFF.

CDR3 coding DNA: TGTGCCAGCTCACCGGTCTCCTCGGGCCTAAGCGGGACCCAGTACTTC. Protein sequence: CASSPVSSGLSGTQYF. V is TRBV18 and J is TRBJ2-5; D possibly corresponds to TRBD2 (5 bases). V was shortened by 3 bases and J by 7 bases, with 21 bases between the two germline ends. The CDR3 consists of 16 residues. Per germline, CDR1 KGHSH and CDR2 LQKENI.

This clonotype showed up just a few times. The gene calls are TRBV4-3 and TRBJ2-1, with TRBD2 matching 8 bases. The CDR3 has 19 residues. J was trimmed by 4 bases and V by 0 bases; bases with no gene match: 14. The V gene's germline CDR1 is LGHNA and CDR2 YSLEER. The chain's CDR3 is CASSQELYPGTRTYNEQFF. CDR3 bases: TGCGCCAGCAGCCAAGAACTATACCCAGGGACTAGGACATACAATGAGCAGTTCTTC.

The table lists this clonotype with many counts. The gene calls are TRBV6-5 and TRBJ1-1, with 8 bases that match TRBD1. Losses at the gene ends were 6 bases for V and 0 bases for J; bases not matched to a gene: 3. CDR3 length: 14 amino acids. Per the germline V gene, CDR1 is MNHEY and CDR2 is SVGAGI. This CDR3 reads CASRRTGMNTEAFF. The CDR3 region has the DNA TGTGCCAGCAGAAGGACAGGGATGAACACTGAAGCTTTCTTT.

This clonotype was counted only a few times. The V and J genes are TRBV29-1 and TRBJ1-3; possible D gene TRBD1, 5 bases. Germline CDR1 is SQVTM and CDR2 is ANQGSEA. CDR3 length: 15 residues. Deletions cut 6 bases from V and 0 bases from J, with 15 bases between. For the CDR3, the DNA is TGCAGCGTCGCCCAGGGCACGAGCTCTGGAAACACCATATATTTT. Translation: CSVAQGTSSGNTIYF.

The chain has TRBV5-1 and TRBJ2-3; 8 bases align to TRBD1. The ends lost 4 bases at V and 2 bases at J; junction bases unmatched: 6. Germline loops: CDR1 SGHRS, CDR2 YFSETQ. The CDR3 has 15 amino acids. As DNA, the CDR3 is TGCGCCAGCAGCGGGGGACAGGACGACACAGATACGCAGTATTTT. Its translation: CASSGGQDDTDTQYF.

This chain links TRBV7-2 with TRBJ2-1, with 7 bases that match TRBD1. CDR3 length: 13 amino acids. Germline values: CDR1 SGHTA, CDR2 FQGNSA. V dropped 4 bases and J dropped 6; count of bases not matched to a gene: 3. CDR3 DNA sequence: TGTGCCAGCAGCTGGCAGGGGGTCAATGAGCAGTTCTTC. As protein: CASSWQGVNEQFF. The full variable domain, its missing parts supplied by reference TRBV7-2 and TRBJ2-1, is GAGVSQSPSNKVTEKGKDVELRCDPISGHTALYWYRQSLGQGLEFLIYFQGNSAPDKSGLPSDRFSAERTGGSVSTLTIQRTQQEDSAVYLCASSWQGVNEQFFGPGTRLTVL.

The sample holds many counts of this clonotype. The gene calls are TRBV6-1 and TRBJ2-7, with D unresolved. Between the trimmed V and J ends, which lost 8 bases and 3 bases, there was a span of 8 bases. The V gene's germline CDR1 is MNHNS and CDR2 SASEGT. The CDR3 totals 11 residues. CDR3 region: CASRAGYEQYF. As DNA, the CDR3 is TGTGCCAGCCGCGCCGGCTACGAGCAGTACTTC.

The V and J genes are TRBV27 and TRBJ2-7, with TRBD1 matching over 8 bases. Losses at the gene ends were 3 bases for V and 0 bases for J; bases not matched to a gene: 10. The CDR3 is 17 residues long. Germline CDR1 MNHEY, CDR2 SMNVEV (reference sequence). The CDR3 bases are TGTGCCAGCAGTTTTATTAGACAGGGGCCGTCCTCCTACGAGCAGTACGTC. Encoded protein: CASSFIRQGPSSYEQYV.

The genes are TRBV7-9 and TRBJ2-5; a possible D gene is TRBD1 (6 bases). The CDR3 consists of 16 residues. Germline V lookup: CDR1 SEHNR, CDR2 FQNEAQ (reference sequence). V shed 4 bases and J shed 9 bases, with 24 bases lying between them. CDR3 region: CASSYKGRGTAEAQYF. The CDR3 DNA sequence: TGTGCCAGCAGCTATAAGGGCAGGGGCACGGCCGAGGCCCAGTACTTC.

The chain couples TRBV20-1 to TRBJ1-5, with a possible D match to TRBD1 (6 bases). The germline CDR1 and CDR2 sequences are DFQATT and SNEGSKA (reference sequence). The CDR3 sequence is 14 residues long. V gave up 5 bases and J gave up 2 bases, with 13 bases separating them. CDR3 in DNA: TGCAGTGCTGGAACAGGGTCCGGCAATCAGCCCCAGCATTTT. Protein product: CSAGTGSGNQPQHF.

The chain's CDR3 is CASSYSAGADGYTF. The DNA for the CDR3 is TGTGCCAGCAGTTACTCCGCCGGGGCGGATGGCTACACCTTC. The V gene is TRBV6-2 or TRBV6-3, the J gene TRBJ1-2; a weak D match, TRBD1 (5 bases). The germline V and J ends were trimmed by 0 bases and 6 bases, with 11 bases remaining between them. This CDR3 is 14 amino acids long. Germline V gives CDR1 MNHEY, CDR2 SVGEGT.

The rearrangement joins TRBV29-1 to TRBJ2-3; D not resolved. Germline lookup yields CDR1 SQVTM and CDR2 ANQGSEA. V dropped 6 bases and J dropped 2 bases, with 9 bases sitting between them. CDR3 length equals 12 residues. The CDR3 reads CSVDDITDTQYF. The CDR3 bases are TGCAGCGTGGATGATATCACAGATACGCAGTATTTT.